The present entry profiles one TCR beta chain with its context. The antigen is undetermined. The CDR3 runs 14 residues. V lost 8 bases and J lost 4, with 17 bases in between. The germline CDR1 and CDR2 sequences are SEHNR and FQNEAQ (reference sequence). The data were obtained in a study of T-cell memory formation after mild COVID-19. In the study overall: Each donor largely had its own TCR clusters. General study points: The authors left the SARS-CoV-2 specificity of second-wave clones peaking on day 37 unconfirmed.

5'RACE with constant-segment primers built TCRalpha and TCRbeta cDNA libraries with UMIs. TCRdb reprocessed the 5' RACE reads via MiXCR and lists one record per CDR3 protein. The data show 170,000 or so distinct CDR3 sequences, 20% to 25% seen once. This receptor was identified in an adult woman who had mild COVID-19 (a few samples of this study predate the infection). Cell type and time point are not known. The rearrangement joins TRBV7-9 to TRBJ2-5, with D possibly matching TRBD2 (5 bases). The sample consisted of PBMCs or a T cell subset sorted from them (not recorded which). CDR3 sequence: CASGDGEFIETQYF. Here the CDR3 DNA reads TGTGCCAGCGGCGACGGGGAGTTTATAGAGACCCAGTACTTC.